This TCR beta chain was sequenced during a study of early T cells in non-severe SARS-CoV-2 infection. At the level of the study: Chains stayed unpaired after sequencing of bulk RNA from unsorted whole blood.

This clonotype has more than one count but fewer than ten. Antigen: not known. Overall study results and limits: CD4 and private specificities were missed by VDJdb matching, which favored anti-spike CD8 responses.

The germline V gene encodes CDR1 SNHLY and CDR2 FYNNEI. This CDR3 is built from 14 residues. Trimming left V 10 bases short and J 4 bases short, with 17 bases between. The TCR library protocol attached unique molecular identifiers to the individual cDNA molecules. TCRdb ran MiXCR on the 5' RACE reads and lists one entry per CDR3 protein. Of tens of thousands of distinct CDR3 sequences in the sample, more than 9% were seen once. The TCR sequence derives from an adult who was a healthcare worker with PCR-confirmed SARS-CoV-2 infection or an uninfected control (not recorded which). The chain employs TRBV2 and TRBJ2-1; possible D gene TRBD1, 6 bases. Material: whole blood. The chain's CDR3 is CATSRDTPYNEQFF. CDR3 nucleotides: TGTGCCACCTCTCGGGACACCCCATACAATGAGCAGTTCTTC.